A single sample gave rise to the 17 T cell receptor beta chains below, sequenced in a study of cytomegalovirus exposure and HLA in healthy donors. Primers included in the PCR were 60 Vbeta and 13 Jbeta primers. The data were produced by immunoSEQ multiplex PCR, yet TCRdb's version contains in-frame clones alone and is incomplete. Here the sample spans about 140,000 clones, roughly 65% being singletons. Input material: PBMCs. Source of these receptors: a woman younger than 45 in good health and CMV-seronegative.

This chain joins TRBV18 and TRBJ1-1, with a possible D match to TRBD1 (5 bases). Germline V gives CDR1 KGHSH, CDR2 LQKENI. The V and J ends lost 3 bases and 6 bases respectively, with 14 bases between them. The CDR3 is 14 amino acids. The CDR3 spells CASSPSGILAEAFF. DNA for the CDR3: TGTGCCAGCTCACCGTCAGGGATTCTCGCTGAAGCTTTCTTT.

This chain uses TRBV28 with TRBJ1-2; 12 positions agree with TRBD1. The CDR3 runs to 14 residues. From germline, CDR1 is MDHEN and CDR2 SYDVKM. Losses at the gene ends were 7 bases for V and 8 bases for J; bases not matched to a gene: 8. As DNA, the CDR3 is TGTGCCAGCATGCCGGGACAGGGGGCGATCGGCTACACCTTC. Its protein product is CASMPGQGAIGYTF.

This clone appeared a few times. The CDR3 is CAISETGTGSAQPQHF. CDR3 sequence (DNA): TGTGCCATCAGCGAAACCGGGACAGGGAGCGCTCAGCCCCAGCATTTT. The rearrangement joins TRBV10-3 to TRBJ1-5, with 9 bases identical to TRBD1. The ends lost 6 bases at V and 6 bases at J; junction bases unmatched: 12. The CDR3 extends over 16 amino acids. Germline assignment: CDR1 ENHRY and CDR2 SYGVKD.

The V and J genes are TRBV4-2 and TRBJ1-1; TRBD1 matches 7 bases. After removal of 0 bases from V and 4 bases from J, the junction contained 11 bases not matched to a gene. The germline V gene has CDR1 LGHNA and CDR2 YNFKEQ. The CDR3 runs to 17 residues. The CDR3 reads CASSQDPEGSGGTEAFF. DNA of the CDR3: TGTGCCAGCAGCCAAGACCCCGAGGGGTCAGGGGGCACTGAAGCTTTCTTT.

The chain has TRBV2 and TRBJ1-5; D might be TRBD1 (6 bases). CDR1 is SNHLY, CDR2 FYNNEI, per germline. V dropped 6 bases and J dropped 6 bases, with 18 bases sitting between them. This CDR3 has 15 amino acids. The CDR3: CASRDRVSGAQPQHF. For the CDR3, the DNA is TGTGCCAGCAGGGACAGAGTGTCAGGTGCTCAGCCCCAGCATTTT.

This chain links TRBV6-1 with TRBJ1-2; D is perhaps TRBD1 (6 bases). The CDR3 is made up of 13 amino acids. V was cut by 5 bases and J by 6 bases, with 13 bases left in between. Germline assignment: CDR1 MNHNS and CDR2 SASEGT. DNA for the CDR3: TGTGCCAGCAGTATGGACAGAATGAATGGCTACACCTTC. It translates to CASSMDRMNGYTF.

V gene TRBV5-1 combines with J gene TRBJ2-3; a weak D match, TRBD1 (6 bases). CDR1 is SGHRS and CDR2 is YFSETQ in the germline V gene. Trimming took 4 bases from V and 6 from J, leaving 18 bases between them. This CDR3 contains 15 residues. The CDR3 sequence: CASSLAQGSWDTQYF. In nucleotides, the CDR3 is TGCGCCAGCAGCCTTGCACAGGGATCATGGGATACGCAGTATTTT.

This clone has only one observation. The genes are TRBV7-3 and TRBJ2-5; 8 nucleotides align to TRBD2. The CDR3 totals 16 residues. The germline V gene has CDR1 SGHTA and CDR2 FQGTGA. Trimming removed 1 base from V and 5 bases from J; junction bases left unmatched: 9. The CDR3 coding sequence is TGTGCCAGCAGCTTAAACGGGGGGGCCAATGCGGAGACCCAGTACTTC. Amino acids: CASSLNGGANAETQYF.

The J gene is TRBJ1-2, the V gene TRBV18; possibly TRBD1 for D (5 bases). Trimming left V 6 bases short and J 8 bases short, with 22 bases between. The CDR3 loop spans 15 amino acids. Germline values: CDR1 KGHSH, CDR2 LQKENI. The CDR3 coding sequence is TGTGCCAGCTCGCAGGCAATTCAGGGAAACTGGGGCTACACCTTC. It is translated as CASSQAIQGNWGYTF.

The chain has TRBV6-6 and TRBJ1-2, with TRBD1 identical over 7 bases. The V gene end was trimmed by 2 bases and the J gene end by 0 bases; junction bases not matched to a gene: 6. CDR1 MNHNY and CDR2 SVGAGI come from the germline V gene (reference sequence). The CDR3 is 16 amino acids. In DNA, the CDR3 is TGTGCCAGCAGTTACGATCTGGACAGGACTAACTATGGCTACACCTTC. Protein product: CASSYDLDRTNYGYTF.

J is TRBJ1-1 and V is TRBV30; no clear D. V lost 0 bases and J lost 3, with 5 bases in between. This CDR3 region has 12 residues. CDR1 GTSNPN and CDR2 SVGIG come from the germline V gene (reference sequence). This CDR3 is CAWSVSYTEAFF. CDR3 DNA: TGTGCCTGGAGTGTATCCTACACTGAAGCTTTCTTT. Combining the CDR3 with reference TRBV30 and TRBJ1-1 gives the whole variable domain SQTIHQWPATLVQPVGSPLSLECTVEGTSNPNLYWYRQAAGRGLQLLFYSVGIGQISSEVPQNLSASRPQDRQFILSSKKLLLSDSGFYLCAWSVSYTEAFFGQGTRLTVV.

The chain employs TRBV2 and TRBJ1-2; tentative D call: TRBD1 (6 bases). This CDR3 has 13 amino acids. V lost 3 bases, J lost 8 bases, and 13 bases lay in between. The germline V gene has CDR1 SNHLY and CDR2 FYNNEI. DNA for the CDR3: TGTGCCAGCAGTGATTGGGCAGGGGTAGGCTACACCTTC. It specifies CASSDWAGVGYTF. Full variable domain (rest looked up from reference TRBV2 and TRBJ1-2): EPEVTQTPSHQVTQMGQEVILRCVPISNHLYFYWYRQILGQKVEFLVSFYNNEISEKSEIFDDQFSVERPDGSNFTLKIRSTKLEDSAMYFCASSDWAGVGYTFGSGTRLTVV.

V gene TRBV7-8 combines with J gene TRBJ2-2; TRBD2 aligns across 11 bases. The CDR3 consists of 17 residues. J gave up 1 base and V 2 bases, and 3 bases lay outside the gene matches. CDR1 and CDR2 (germline): SGHVS, FQNEAQ. The DNA for the CDR3 is TGTGCCAGCAGCTTAAGGGGACTAGCGGTGAACACCGGGGAGCTGTTTTTT. Translation gives CASSLRGLAVNTGELFF.

The chain joins TRBV7-6 to TRBJ2-7; D perhaps matches TRBD2 (5 bases). Between the trimmed V and J ends, which lost 5 bases and 3 bases, there was a span of 14 bases. This CDR3 has 14 residues. Germline CDR1 is SGHVS and CDR2 is FNYEAQ. CDR3 DNA: TGTGCCAGCAGCACCCGAACTACTAGCTACGAGCAGTACTTC. Amino acid sequence: CASSTRTTSYEQYF.

The V gene is TRBV2, the J gene TRBJ1-3; D gene uncertain. The CDR3 sequence is 14 residues long. Germline loops: CDR1 SNHLY, CDR2 FYNNEI. The V end lost 6 bases, the J end lost 0 bases, and 9 bases lay between the germline ends. The chain's CDR3 is CASRASLSGNTIYF. DNA of the CDR3: TGTGCCAGCAGGGCCTCCCTCTCTGGAAACACCATATATTTT.

This clone has only a few counts. V usage is TRBV7-6 and J usage is TRBJ1-4; D is unclear. CDR3 size: 14 residues. Germline CDR1 SGHVS, CDR2 FNYEAQ. The V end was cut by 1 base, the J end by 5 bases, with 8 bases between. The CDR3 DNA sequence: TGTGCCAGCAGCTTAGGAACAGTAAATGAAAAACTGTTTTTT. It translates to CASSLGTVNEKLFF.

This sequence joins TRBV28 and TRBJ1-5; 8 bases are shared with TRBD1. CDR1 and CDR2 (germline): MDHEN, SYDVKM. The CDR3 covers 12 residues. Trimming at V came to 10 bases and at J to 5 bases, leaving 4 bases not matched to a gene. The CDR3 sequence is CATGQGDQPQHF. The DNA for the CDR3 is TGTGCCACCGGACAGGGTGATCAGCCCCAGCATTTT.